This TCR beta chain emerged from a study of T cells after yellow fever vaccination. Study-wide results and caveats: The secondary response showed a weaker magnitude and a faster peak, day 5 versus 15. Overall, a small share of clonotypes was seen in both CD4 and CD8 compartments. Primary-vaccination clones mostly resurfaced post-booster (just under 98% CD4, more than 85% CD8).

By 5'RACE template switching, TCR cDNA was produced, with a universal primer site and UMIs added in the process. Each CDR3 protein gets one entry after TCRdb re-called the 5' RACE reads with MiXCR. The data show some 320,000 distinct CDR3 sequences, approximately 10% seen once. The CDR3 consists of 16 residues. CDR1 and CDR2 (germline): SGHRS, YFSETQ. Trimming took 0 bases from V and 1 from J; bases not matched to a gene: 3. In regard to this clonotype: Its antigen remains unknown.

This receptor was identified in a man between 18 and 29 years old who received the YFV17D yellow fever vaccine. Sequenced here: CD4+ T cells sorted from PBMCs, sampled 5 days after the yellow fever booster vaccination. The J gene is TRBJ2-7, the V gene TRBV5-1; 11 bases map to TRBD2. Written as DNA, the CDR3 is TGCGCCAGCAGCTTGGCCACTAGCGGGGGTTCCTACGAGCAGTACTTC. Its protein is CASSLATSGGSYEQYF.